Below, 7 T cell receptor beta chains from the same sample are listed, as sequenced in a study of cytomegalovirus exposure and HLA in healthy donors. Researchers ran the PCR with 60 Vbeta and 13 Jbeta primers. Profiled with immunoSEQ multiplex PCR; TCRdb holds only in-frame clones, not every one. The sample includes around 200,000 clones, around 85% of them seen just once. The sample taken for sequencing was PBMCs. These receptor sequences come from a man aged 40-50 years in good health and CMV-seropositive.

Note on this clone: An end of the junction does not agree with germline; a read error may underlie this. This chain uses TRBV5-4 with TRBJ1-1, with 10 bases aligning to TRBD1. CDR1 SGHNT and CDR2 YYREEE come from the germline V gene (reference sequence). The CDR3 covers 15 residues. This CDR3 reads CASSLWTGGFDEAFF. CDR3 nucleotide sequence: TGCGCCAGCAGCCTCTGGACAGGGGGTTTTGATGAAGCTTTCTTT.

J is TRBJ2-2 and V is TRBV18; TRBD1 matches at 7 bases. Germline CDR1 is KGHSH and CDR2 is LQKENI. V shed 7 bases, J shed 3 bases, and the junction held 2 bases outside the gene matches. The CDR3 totals 13 residues. The CDR3 region has the DNA TGTGCCAGCTTTACAGGGGACACCGGGGAGCTGTTTTTT. Amino acid sequence: CASFTGDTGELFF.

The chain joins TRBV6-6 to TRBJ2-7; tentatively, D is TRBD1 (5 bases). Trimming took 8 bases from V and 4 from J, leaving 15 bases between them. Germline V gene sequence: CDR1 MNHNY, CDR2 SVGAGI (reference sequence). This CDR3 spans 13 amino acids. CDR3 DNA sequence: TGTGCCAGCGAGTATGGGGCGACGTACGAGCAGTACTTC. Translation gives CASEYGATYEQYF.

This clone was observed a few times. The chain recombines TRBV19 with TRBJ2-3; 8 nucleotides align to TRBD2. The CDR3 length is 14 residues. The trim removed 5 bases at V and 6 bases at J, leaving 7 bases unmatched. Germline values: CDR1 LNHDA, CDR2 SQIVND (reference sequence). The chain's CDR3 is CASSAGTSYDTQYF. In DNA, the CDR3 is TGTGCCAGTAGTGCCGGGACTAGTTACGATACGCAGTATTTT.

V and J are TRBV10-3 and TRBJ1-2; possibly TRBD1 for D (5 bases). V gave up 1 base and J gave up 6 bases, with 15 bases separating them. The V gene's germline CDR1 is ENHRY and CDR2 SYGVKD. This CDR3 is 15 amino acids long. This chain's CDR3 is CAISELVGGTDGYTF. In DNA, the CDR3 is TGTGCCATCAGTGAGTTGGTCGGGGGAACCGATGGCTACACCTTC.

Only one count was recorded for this clone. The chain's CDR3 is CASSLPGLGSEQYF. Written as DNA, the CDR3 is TGTGCCAGCAGTTTACCGGGACTGGGTTCCGAGCAGTACTTC. The chain links TRBV27 to TRBJ2-7; TRBD2 is a possible D gene (6 bases). Germline CDR1 MNHEY, CDR2 SMNVEV (reference sequence). V was trimmed by 2 bases and J by 6 bases, leaving 14 bases between them. This CDR3 is built from 14 residues.

This chain's CDR3 is CASSSDPGTEAFF. The CDR3 DNA sequence: TGTGCCAGCAGCTCTGACCCGGGGACTGAAGCTTTCTTT. This sequence joins TRBV9 and TRBJ1-1; D is uncertain. Trimming took off 4 bases at V and 5 bases at J, with 12 bases between the two ends. The CDR3 totals 13 residues. The germline V gene encodes CDR1 SGDLS and CDR2 YYNGEE. Supplemented by reference TRBV9 and TRBJ1-1, the full variable domain reads DSGVTQTPKHLITATGQRVTLRCSPRSGDLSVYWYQQSLDQGLQFLIQYYNGEERAKGNILERFSAQQFPDLHSELNLSSLELGDSALYFCASSSDPGTEAFFGQGTRLTVV.